The 8 T cell receptor beta chains reported below all come from one sample, sequenced in a study of T cell responses to AZD1222 COVID-19 vaccine. Data came from immunoSEQ multiplex PCR; TCRdb stores just in-frame clones and leaves some out. The sample contains over 100,000 clones, approximately 91% of which appear only once. The sequences come from peripheral blood, collected on day 0 of MenACWY control vaccination. The receptor source for this set is an adult in good health.

This rearrangement joins TRBV10-3 to TRBJ1-5; 9 nucleotides match TRBD1. From germline, CDR1 is ENHRY and CDR2 SYGVKD. V was clipped by 9 bases and J by 5 bases; unmatched bases: 11. This CDR3 spans 15 amino acids. In DNA, the CDR3 is TGTGCCATAGCAAAGGGACAGGGACCCGATCAGCCCCAGCATTTT. It yields the protein CAIAKGQGPDQPQHF.

The rearrangement links TRBV27 to TRBJ2-7; 8 nucleotides line up with TRBD2. Germline values: CDR1 MNHEY, CDR2 SMNVEV (reference sequence). The ends lost 8 bases at V and 2 bases at J; junction bases unmatched: 11. This CDR3 has 15 amino acids. The chain's CDR3 is CASGLAGAGAYEQYF. The DNA of the CDR3 is TGTGCCAGCGGACTAGCTGGGGCGGGCGCCTACGAGCAGTACTTC.

The genes are TRBV28 and TRBJ1-2; 9 nucleotides line up with TRBD1. After removal of 5 bases from V and 4 bases from J, the junction contained 8 bases not matched to a gene. The germline V gene has CDR1 MDHEN and CDR2 SYDVKM. This CDR3 region has 15 residues. The CDR3 spells CASSTGGSFFYGYTF. DNA of the CDR3: TGTGCCAGCAGTACAGGGGGCAGTTTCTTCTATGGCTACACCTTC.

With respect to this clone: An end of the junction differs from the germline gene, which may be a read error. The CDR3 DNA is TGCGCCAGCAGTACGACAGGGGTCTCCCACGAGCAGTACTTC. Protein: CASSTTGVSHEQYF. The rearrangement uses TRBV5-1 and TRBJ2-7; 8 nucleotides agree with TRBD1. The CDR3 length is 14 residues. Germline V gene data show CDR1 as SGHRS and CDR2 as YFSETQ.

The chain couples TRBV5-3 to TRBJ2-2; possible D gene TRBD1, 6 bases. TRBV5-3 is designated an ORF whose function remains uncertain. V was cut by 6 bases and J by 1 base, with 13 bases left in between. The CDR3 contains 15 residues. The CDR3: CARKAGQLNTGELFF. CDR3 DNA sequence: TGTGCCAGAAAAGCCGGACAGTTGAACACCGGGGAGCTGTTTTTT.

The rearrangement joins TRBV6-6 to TRBJ1-2; a possible D gene is TRBD1 (6 bases). The V and J ends lost 2 bases and 4 bases respectively, with 14 bases between them. The CDR3 runs 15 residues. Germline CDR1 and CDR2: MNHNY and SVGAGI (reference sequence). CDR3 region: CASSYIGRGAYGYTF. CDR3 DNA sequence: TGTGCCAGCAGTTACATCGGCAGGGGCGCCTATGGCTACACCTTC.

The genes are TRBV6-1 and TRBJ1-4, with D hard to call. V dropped 1 base and J dropped 4 bases, with 13 bases sitting between them. CDR1 and CDR2 (germline): MNHNS, SASEGT. The CDR3 consists of 16 residues. CDR3 sequence (DNA): TGTGCCAGCAGTGAAGAGGTCAGCGGGAGTAATGAAAAACTGTTTTTT. Translated, it gives CASSEEVSGSNEKLFF.

The chain links TRBV10-3 to TRBJ1-1; D call uncertain. Germline assignment: CDR1 ENHRY and CDR2 SYGVKD. Trimming took 4 bases from V and 0 from J, leaving 12 bases between them. CDR3 length: 15 amino acids. The CDR3 DNA is TGTGCCATCAGTGGGCAAGACCGTATGAACACTGAAGCTTTCTTT. The encoded protein is CAISGQDRMNTEAFF.